This entry features one TCR beta chain sequence. Its antigen is currently unknown. Other nucleotide sequences in the sample specify the same CDR3. In the PCR, 60 Vbeta and 13 Jbeta primers were used. Profiling relied on immunoSEQ multiplex PCR, and the TCRdb table lists in-frame clones only, not all of them. This repertoire shows a few hundred thousand clones, about 89% found once; its top ten account for around 1%. This record belongs to a study of cytomegalovirus exposure and HLA in healthy donors. In germline, CDR1 is MNHEY, CDR2 SMNVEV (reference sequence). Unmatched junction bases numbered 3, after V lost 5 bases and J lost 2 bases. The CDR3 length is 14 residues. General observations from the study: Overall, approximately 180 TCR beta chains were annotated as cytomegalovirus-associated. Sequences of the TCR beta chain were said to predict the HLA-A and HLA-B alleles of most subjects accurately.

The specimen was PBMCs. The chain uses TRBV27 and TRBJ1-5; 7 bases are a match to TRBD1. This clonotype originated in a young woman in good health and CMV-seronegative. The DNA of the CDR3 is TGTGCCAGCAGTGTTACAGGGGGCAATCAGCCCCAGCATTTT. Amino acid sequence: CASSVTGGNQPQHF.